These 3 T cell receptor beta chains share one sample of origin, sequenced in a study of T cell responses to AZD1222 COVID-19 vaccine (dated by TCRdb to 2020 to 2022). The library was generated by the immunoSEQ multiplex PCR assay. The table comes from immuneACCESS by way of TCRdb, which keeps in-frame sequences with V and J called. Part of the clones is missing from these tables; in studies checked, under half for an unresolved V gene and the rest for unknown reasons. This sample has 100,000 to 150,000 clones in its table, and approximately 93% of those were observed once. In total, the top ten clones hold about 5% of the sample. This specimen's time point label, per the study, means: baseline before first vaccination. Sequenced here: peripheral blood, sampled on day 0 of AZD1222 vaccination. The receptors shown here come from an adult in good health.

This clone was counted once. The V call is TRBV7-6, the J call TRBJ2-4, with D hard to call. CDR1 SGHVS and CDR2 FNYEAQ come from the germline V gene. V shed 5 bases and J shed 8 bases, with 16 bases lying between them. The CDR3 runs 14 residues. The CDR3: CASSPRLGVDIQYF. Written as DNA, the CDR3 is TGTGCCAGCAGCCCGAGACTCGGCGTGGACATTCAGTACTTC.

The chain links TRBV27 to TRBJ2-1; D remains ambiguous. Trimming stripped 4 bases from V and 7 bases from J, with 14 bases between. Germline lookup yields CDR1 MNHEY and CDR2 SMNVEV (reference sequence). This CDR3 region has 14 residues. CDR3 loop: CASSYGHPENEQFF. The CDR3 nucleotides are TGTGCCAGCAGTTACGGCCACCCGGAGAATGAGCAGTTCTTC.

This clone occurred once. The chain recombines TRBV4-1 with TRBJ2-1, with unresolved D. The CDR3 runs 14 residues. V was pared by 1 base and J by 9 bases, with 13 bases between. CDR1 is MGHRA and CDR2 is YSYEKL in the germline V gene. For the CDR3, the DNA is TGCGCCAGCAGCCAAGTTACCATTCGGCCTGAGCAGTTCTTC. Its protein product is CASSQVTIRPEQFF.